This TCR beta chain was profiled in a study of OX40 agonist ivuxolimab in advanced cancers. Study-level background: Those treated in dose escalation had hepatocellular carcinoma, melanoma, renal cell cancer or head and neck cancer. Participants averaged about 60 years of age (range about 23 to 80) and were around 80% male.

Assay used: immunoSEQ multiplex PCR; TCRdb lists only in-frame clones, some missing. The sample carries about 49,000 clones, over 60% recorded once. This CDR3 is built from 13 residues. Per the germline V gene, CDR1 is KGHSH and CDR2 is LQKENI. Trimming removed 5 bases at V and 2 bases at J, with 10 bases between. Here the sequenced sample was CD4+ or CD8+ T cells sorted from blood, taken in a trial of the OX40 agonist ivuxolimab. The TCR was taken from an adult with an advanced solid tumor such as melanoma, head and neck, liver or kidney cancer. The chain carries TRBV18 and TRBJ2-7; the D is unclear. CDR3 loop: CASSDGVAYEQYF. The CDR3 coding sequence is TGTGCCAGCTCAGACGGAGTAGCCTACGAGCAGTACTTC.